This TCR beta chain was retrieved from a study of shared clonotypes between healthy human individuals. Study results and limitations: Non-shared clonotypes showed lower generation probabilities than clonotypes common to all four donors.

Comments on this clone: Its antigen is not known.

Clones were sequenced by immunoSEQ multiplex PCR, and TCRdb holds only the in-frame ones, with some missing. The data show about 2.3 million clones, 85% to 95% seen once. J was trimmed by 0 bases and V by 5 bases; bases with no gene match: 10. Germline V gene sequence: CDR1 SGHVS, CDR2 FNYEAQ. The CDR3 is 18 amino acids. The chain couples TRBV7-6 to TRBJ2-6; 7 nucleotides match TRBD1. The sequence was obtained from a man aged 18 to 29 in good health. Some clones in this sample may be carry-over from other donors' samples. Sequenced sample: naive CD4+ T cells from PBMCs. Stated subset: CD45RA+ positively selected. For the CDR3, the DNA is TGTGCCAGCAGCGATCCTCCGGGACAGTACTCTGGGGCCAACGTCCTGACTTTC. Its translation is CASSDPPGQYSGANVLTF.